The 15 T cell receptor beta chains below all came from one sample that was sequenced in a study of T cells in Graves' hyperthyroidism and ophthalmopathy. RNA transcripts provided the source from which TCR beta CDR3 regions were amplified. RT-PCR in the first round (using the HTBI primer set) targeted the TCR CDR3. TCRdb called the multiplex PCR reads again in MiXCR, with one record for every CDR3 protein. The sample gives around 300,000 distinct CDR3 sequences, 22% of which show up once; around two thirds is in the top ten. Sequenced sample: blood. The source of these receptors is a young man with Graves' ophthalmopathy.

This chain links TRBV6-1 with TRBJ2-1; TRBD2 matches at 10 bases. Trimming took 0 bases from V and 4 from J; bases not matched to a gene: 3. From germline, CDR1 is MNHNS and CDR2 SASEGT. The CDR3 runs to 16 residues. CDR3 loop: CASSEALAGLYNEQFF. As DNA, the CDR3 is TGTGCCAGCAGTGAAGCACTAGCGGGACTTTACAATGAGCAGTTCTTC.

This clonotype has ten or more counts. The chain joins TRBV2 to TRBJ1-5; D remains ambiguous. Trimming removed 7 bases at V and 5 bases at J, with 12 bases between. The CDR3 spans 13 residues. Per germline, CDR1 SNHLY and CDR2 FYNNEI. CDR3 residues: CASNWQDDQPQHF. The CDR3 DNA sequence: TGTGCCAGCAATTGGCAGGATGATCAGCCCCAGCATTTT.

This clonotype occurred a few times. The chain couples TRBV18 to TRBJ2-3, with D maybe TRBD1 (6 bases). The germline V gene has CDR1 KGHSH and CDR2 LQKENI. V lost 0 bases and J lost 4, with 11 bases in between. There are 15 residues in the CDR3. The DNA for the CDR3 is TGTGCCAGCTCACCACCGGACAGTGCGGCAGATACGCAGTATTTT. Translating gives CASSPPDSAADTQYF.

The J gene is TRBJ1-4, the V gene TRBV5-1, with D unresolved. Per the germline V gene, CDR1 is SGHRS and CDR2 is YFSETQ. Trimming shortened V by 1 base and J by 4 bases, and 11 bases separated the two germline ends. The CDR3 is made up of 15 amino acids. Here the CDR3 reads CASSLNGNINEKLFF. In DNA form, the CDR3 reads TGCGCCAGCAGCTTGAACGGGAATATTAATGAAAAACTGTTTTTT. The full variable domain, completed using reference TRBV5-1 and TRBJ1-4, is KAGVTQTPRYLIKTRGQQVTLSCSPISGHRSVSWYQQTPGQGLQFLFEYFSETQRNKGNFPGRFSGRQFSNSRSEMNVSTLELGDSALYLCASSLNGNINEKLFFGSGTQLSVL.

Ten or more counts support this clonotype. J is TRBJ1-5 and V is TRBV9, with D possibly matching TRBD1 (6 bases). The CDR3 contains 14 residues. The V and J ends lost 6 bases and 6 bases respectively, with 16 bases between them. Germline V CDR1 and CDR2: SGDLS, YYNGEE. CDR3 DNA: TGTGCCAGCAACCCGGGGGGGGCGGGTCAGCCCCAGCATTTT. This translates into CASNPGGAGQPQHF.

CDR3 DNA: TGTGCCAGCAGCTCCCCGACAGGGACCCAGTATTTT. The encoded protein is CASSSPTGTQYF. The V call is TRBV7-3, the J call TRBJ1-5, with 7 bases aligning to TRBD1. Judging by the DNA end, TRBJ2-3 fits better; the J call may be wrong. The CDR3 is made up of 12 amino acids. From germline, CDR1 is SGHTA and CDR2 FQGTGA.

V usage is TRBV2 and J usage is TRBJ2-5; unclear D gene. Germline V gene sequence: CDR1 SNHLY, CDR2 FYNNEI. The length of the CDR3 is 13 residues. V gave up 2 bases and J gave up 5 bases, with 9 bases separating them. The CDR3 DNA sequence: TGTGCCAGCAGTGAAAATGGGAAGGAGACCCAGTACTTC. It yields the protein CASSENGKETQYF. Filled out from reference TRBV2 and TRBJ2-5, the complete variable domain reads EPEVTQTPSHQVTQMGQEVILRCVPISNHLYFYWYRQILGQKVEFLVSFYNNEISEKSEIFDDQFSVERPDGSNFTLKIRSTKLEDSAMYFCASSENGKETQYFGPGTRLLVL.

This clonotype came up a few times. The rearrangement links TRBV7-9 to TRBJ1-1, with D perhaps matching TRBD1 (6 bases). The V end lost 2 bases, the J end lost 5 bases, and 15 bases lay between the germline ends. CDR3 size: 15 residues. Per germline, CDR1 SEHNR and CDR2 FQNEAQ (reference sequence). In DNA form, the CDR3 reads TGTGCCAGCAGCTTACCCGGGGGGCGAAAAACTGAAGCTTTCTTT. Its protein is CASSLPGGRKTEAFF. Supplemented by reference TRBV7-9 and TRBJ1-1, the full variable domain reads DTGVSQNPRHKITKRGQNVTFRCDPISEHNRLYWYRQTLGQGPEFLTYFQNEAQLEKSRLLSDRFSAERPKGSFSTLEIQRTEQGDSAMYLCASSLPGGRKTEAFFGQGTRLTVV.

A few counts support this clonotype. The chain uses TRBV20-1 and TRBJ1-5; 9 bases line up with TRBD1. The junction had 6 bases not matched to a gene; V was cut back by 0 bases and J by 6 bases. The CDR3 runs 15 residues. Germline CDR1 is DFQATT and CDR2 is SNEGSKA (reference sequence). The CDR3 DNA follows: TGCAGTGCTAGAGACATACAGGGGGCTTTTCAGCCCCAGCATTTT. This encodes CSARDIQGAFQPQHF.

The table lists this clonotype with a few counts. The chain recombines TRBV20-1 with TRBJ2-3; the match to TRBD1 covers 11 bases. The CDR3 loop spans 15 amino acids. V gave up 6 bases and J gave up 2 bases; unmatched junction bases: 7. Germline values: CDR1 DFQATT, CDR2 SNEGSKA (reference sequence). CDR3 nucleotide sequence: TGCAGTGCCACTAGGACAGGGGGCGACACAGATACGCAGTATTTT. Residues: CSATRTGGDTDTQYF.

The V call is TRBV5-4, the J call TRBJ2-3; the D gene is possibly TRBD2 (6 bases). Germline V gene lookup returns CDR1 SGHNT and CDR2 YYREEE (reference sequence). The CDR3 is made up of 15 amino acids. Trimming removed 1 base at V and 5 bases at J, with 14 bases between. CDR3 in amino acids: CASSLRRGPQDTQYF. Written as DNA, the CDR3 is TGTGCCAGCAGCTTGAGGAGGGGTCCTCAAGATACGCAGTATTTT.

The chain uses TRBV4-1 and TRBJ2-7; perhaps TRBD2 as D (6 bases). The CDR3 spans 17 residues. Germline V gives CDR1 MGHRA, CDR2 YSYEKL. The V gene lost 6 bases and the J gene lost 3 bases, with 24 bases spanning the gap. CDR3 protein: CASSLRVGGSPLYEQYF. CDR3 sequence (DNA): TGCGCCAGCAGTCTGAGGGTTGGAGGGTCCCCTCTCTACGAGCAGTACTTC.

This clonotype has a count of ten or more. The genes are TRBV2 and TRBJ1-2; D gene uncertain. Germline-derived CDR1 and CDR2 are SNHLY and FYNNEI. The CDR3 has 14 residues. Trimming stripped 6 bases from V and 0 bases from J, with 11 bases between. This chain's CDR3 is CASRTDGTNYGYTF. The CDR3 DNA follows: TGTGCCAGCAGGACGGACGGGACTAACTATGGCTACACCTTC.

This clonotype has a count of ten or more. The chain links TRBV11-2 to TRBJ1-1; D gene uncertain. The CDR3 totals 15 residues. Trimming took 5 bases from V and 0 from J, leaving 13 bases between them. Germline CDR1 SGHAT, CDR2 FQNNGV. The DNA for the CDR3 is TGTGCCAGCAGCCCACTTCGGGCGGTGAACACTGAAGCTTTCTTT. Residues: CASSPLRAVNTEAFF. Full variable domain (missing parts from reference TRBV11-2 and TRBJ1-1): EAGVAQSPRYKIIEKRQSVAFWCNPISGHATLYWYQQILGQGPKLLIQFQNNGVVDDSQLPKDRFSAERLKGVDSTLKIQPAKLEDSAVYLCASSPLRAVNTEAFFGQGTRLTVV.

The gene calls are TRBV6-9 and TRBJ1-2; 9 nucleotides line up with TRBD1. Germline assignment: CDR1 MNHGY and CDR2 SVAAGI. After removal of 3 bases from V and 6 bases from J, the junction contained 2 bases not matched to a gene. The CDR3 runs to 13 residues. CDR3 loop: CASSYRQGDGYTF. Written as DNA, the CDR3 is TGTGCCAGCAGTTACCGACAGGGGGATGGCTACACCTTC.